The present entry profiles one T cell receptor beta chain with its context. The antigen it binds to is not known. The junction departs from germline at one end; a sequencing error may be responsible. This sample was included in a study of glioma-infiltrating T cells (dated by TCRdb to 2016 to 2018). Regarding the research as a whole: TCR alpha- and beta-chain repertoires were sequenced from glioma tissue, non-neoplastic brain tissue and matched peripheral blood mononuclear cells. To measure divergence between tissue and blood T-cell populations, each tissue-infiltrating repertoire was compared with the peripheral blood repertoire of the same patient. The paired cohort was made up of three low-grade glioma patients, several primary glioblastoma patients and three non-glioma patients who contributed non-neoplastic brain tissue. Study-wide conclusions, independent of this receptor: The group comparisons were based on small numbers of patients: three non-neoplastic, three low-grade glioma and fewer than ten glioblastoma patients. Tissue and blood shared very few CDR3 sequences, a result attributed to high CDR3 diversity and limited sampling. VJ-independent divergence between tissue and blood was below expectation in non-neoplastic patients but above expectation in all gliomas, especially low-grade gliomas.

TCR alpha and beta CDR3 regions were amplified with the iRepertoire nested amplicon-rescue multiplex PCR (arm-PCR) platform from RNA. The input for one-step reverse transcription and amplification was about 100-400 ng of either tissue mRNA or PBMC total RNA. After bead purification, a secondary multiplex PCR added Illumina adapters, and libraries were gel-purified between 200 and 400 bp. Internal 6-nucleotide barcodes were carried by the libraries and were used for demultiplexing. Libraries were sequenced on an Illumina MiSeq with 2x220 or 2x250 nucleotide paired-end reads. On the authors' methods: Paired reads were merged using FLASH 1.2.11 and were aligned to the GRCh37 human genome using BWA-MEM, after which TRA and TRB reads were extracted. An IMGT-derived reference of cassette sequences and CDR3 motifs, with pseudogenes included, was used for V and J assignment. Reads were translated in three frames, and productive CDR3s were defined by a C…FGXG motif without stop codons. Unique combinations of V-J cassette pair and CDR3 amino acid sequence were defined as clonotypes. Filtering of reads was based on Hamming distance, with the threshold set by the sequence error rate of each sample in mapped regions. TCRdb ran its own pipeline on the public reads, namely fastp trimming at Q25 and MiXCR clone calling, and kept in-frame beta chains. All rows with the same CDR3 protein become a single entry with the most common DNA and genes. V and J calls and clone size were set by TCRdb, not the authors. For this sample the table gives about 140,000 distinct CDR3 sequences, of which about 39% were detected only once. Of the sample, 15% to 25% is held by the ten largest clones.

The CDR3 has 15 amino acids, counting the end cysteine and phenylalanine. Of the read, only the CDR3 DNA is kept; its 45 bases are in frame from base 1. Per the germline V gene, MDHEN is the CDR1 and SYDVKM is the CDR2. The clonotype originates from a human donor with low-grade glioma or glioblastoma, undergoing nonglioma brain surgery, or in good health (not recorded which). The rearrangement combines TRBV28 with TRBJ1-1; TRBD1 aligns with 10 central bases. Sequenced input: glioma tissue, nonneoplastic brain tissue, or PBMCs (not recorded which). The DNA sequence is TGTGCCGGCAGCCTGACAGGGGGCATGAACACTGAAGCTTTCTTT. It is translated as CAGSLTGGMNTEAFF.